The entry that follows covers one T cell receptor beta chain sequence. This sample is drawn from a study of control samples from healthy donors and cancer patients. Produced via immunoSEQ multiplex PCR; TCRdb's table is partial and in-frame only. The sample includes 120,000 to 150,000 clones, 80% to 90% of them seen just once. Germline CDR1 reads SNHLY; CDR2 reads FYNNEI. Trimming shortened V by 3 bases and J by 4 bases, and 7 bases separated the two germline ends. CDR3 length: 13 amino acids. Sequencing was carried out using blood. The V gene is TRBV2, the J gene TRBJ2-1; D unresolved. The clonotype comes from a woman in her 30s in good health. The CDR3 coding sequence is TGTGCCAGCAGTGAGTCCCAGTACAATGAGCAGTTCTTC. Its translation is CASSESQYNEQFF.